This section outlines one T cell receptor (beta chain) sequence together with its context. Its antigen is as yet unknown. This entry comes from a study of cytotoxic CD8 clonotypes in ibrutinib-treated CLL. Study in general: The patient breakdown showed around 10 relapsed/refractory and some 16 treatment-naive cases, with 17 IGHV unmutated. The response samples were taken once patients had been treated for a median of about 12 months, range 6 to 36. Outcomes included approximately 25 partial and 2 complete responses; after median roughly 70 months, roughly 15 stayed remitted and approximately 12 progressed. Study results and caveats: Clonality was higher at baseline than in age-matched healthy donors and tracked circulating CD8+ T-cell counts.

Assay: immunoSEQ multiplex PCR; the TCRdb copy retains only in-frame clones and omits some. Among about 200,000 clones listed, 55% to 85% were seen once. Germline lookup yields CDR1 SNHLY and CDR2 FYNNEI. The CDR3 contains 13 residues. V lost 6 bases and J lost 6; bases outside the gene matches: 8. J is TRBJ2-7 and V is TRBV2; 7 nucleotides match TRBD2. Source: PBMCs, taken after 24 months of ibrutinib treatment. This sequence was found in a human donor with chronic lymphocytic leukemia. CDR3 loop: CASSKTSRREQYF. CDR3 DNA sequence: TGTGCCAGCAGCAAGACTAGCCGTCGCGAGCAGTACTTC.